This paragraph reports one T cell receptor beta chain. These data are taken from a study of blood T cell repertoires in COVID-19. Turning to the study itself: Researchers got acute and convalescent COVID-19 samples from the United States, Italy and Spain. PBMCs, B-cell-depleted T cells, or T cells were the source of the cDNA or gDNA that made up the material.

The CDR3 is 13 amino acids. V was trimmed by 0 bases and J by 2 bases, leaving 5 bases between them. Germline V CDR1 and CDR2: LNHNV, YYDKDF (reference sequence). Source study methods: Amplified reference gene primers provided the basis for estimating nucleated cell counts. Generated by immunoSEQ multiplex PCR, the TCRdb table keeps only in-frame clones and is missing some. That table gives V, J and clone size, and the DNA gave D and trimming. This sample has roughly 290,000 clones; roughly 86% occur once, and the top ten carry less than 9.5%. The chain links TRBV15 to TRBJ2-7; D gene uncertain. This clonotype was obtained from a woman aged 45 to 65 who had recovered from COVID-19. What was sequenced was peripheral blood. The CDR3 nucleotides are TGTGCCACCAGCAGAGATTTCACCTACGAGCAGTACTTC. Translated, it gives CATSRDFTYEQYF. The full variable domain, rest sourced from reference TRBV15 and TRBJ2-7, is DAMVIQNPRYQVTQFGKPVTLSCSQTLNHNVMYWYQQKSSQAPKLLFHYYDKDFNNEADTPDNFQSRRPNTSFCFLDIRSPGLGDTAMYLCATSRDFTYEQYFGPGTRLTVT.